One and the same sample provided the 26 T cell receptor beta chains below, sequenced in a study of blood T cell repertoires in COVID-19. The method was immunoSEQ multiplex PCR; TCRdb's version includes in-frame clones alone and lacks a portion of them. Among about 390,000 clones listed, 80% to 90% were seen once. Sequencing was done on a sample of PBMCs or T cells enriched from blood (not recorded which). Receptor source: a woman in her fifties or sixties who had recovered from COVID-19.

The chain uses TRBV28 and TRBJ1-1; the D gene is possibly TRBD1 (5 bases). Germline V gives CDR1 MDHEN, CDR2 SYDVKM. The CDR3 length is 15 residues. Trimming removed 6 bases at V and 1 base at J, with 15 bases between. CDR3 coding DNA: TGTGCCAGCAGGTCCGCGGGACGGAAGAACACTGAAGCTTTCTTT. This gives the protein CASRSAGRKNTEAFF.

This clone was seen a single time. The V call is TRBV18, the J call TRBJ1-3; D call uncertain. The CDR3 is 17 amino acids. The germline V gene encodes CDR1 KGHSH and CDR2 LQKENI. The V gene lost 4 bases and the J gene lost 0 bases, with 16 bases spanning the gap. The CDR3 region is CASSLQEQRSSGNTIYF. CDR3 in DNA: TGTGCCAGCTCACTCCAAGAGCAAAGATCCTCTGGAAACACCATATATTTT.

This clone came up a few times. This rearrangement joins TRBV20-1 to TRBJ2-7; 8 bases are shared with TRBD2. The CDR3 loop spans 15 amino acids. V was pared by 3 bases and J by 2 bases, with 9 bases of the junction left unmatched. Germline V gene data show CDR1 as DFQATT and CDR2 as SNEGSKA (reference sequence). The CDR3 spells CSASLSGGPTYEQYF. In nucleotides, the CDR3 is TGCAGTGCTAGTCTCAGCGGGGGACCAACCTACGAGCAGTACTTC.

The chain uses TRBV7-8 and TRBJ1-4; D possibly corresponds to TRBD1 (5 bases). V shed 3 bases and J shed 5 bases, with 10 bases lying between them. The CDR3 runs to 14 residues. The germline V gene encodes CDR1 SGHVS and CDR2 FQNEAQ. The CDR3 here is CASSFREVNEKLFF. In DNA form, the CDR3 reads TGTGCCAGCAGCTTCAGGGAAGTCAATGAAAAACTGTTTTTT.

This clone occurred once. The chain employs TRBV6-5 and TRBJ1-2, with D perhaps matching TRBD1 (5 bases). The germline V gene encodes CDR1 MNHEY and CDR2 SVGAGI. V lost 6 bases and J 5 bases, leaving 16 bases between the germline ends. The CDR3 has 14 residues. The CDR3: CASRPTENSYGYTF. The CDR3 DNA reads as TGTGCCAGCAGGCCGACAGAAAACTCATATGGCTACACCTTC.

The chain joins TRBV14 to TRBJ1-4, with 9 positions matching TRBD1. This CDR3 has 15 amino acids. Germline loops: CDR1 SGHDN, CDR2 FVKESK. V dropped 4 bases and J dropped 4; count of bases not matched to a gene: 4. The CDR3 bases are TGTGCCAGCAGCCCCCGGACAGGGGTTAATGAAAAACTGTTTTTT. Amino acids: CASSPRTGVNEKLFF.

With respect to this clone: At one boundary the junction diverges from the germline segment, which might be a read error. The rearrangement joins TRBV7-7 to TRBJ2-5; weak D call: TRBD1 (6 bases). This CDR3 has 15 amino acids. Germline CDR1 and CDR2: SSHAT and FNYEAQ (reference sequence). The CDR3 protein is CASSLSGAQQETQYF. The CDR3 DNA is TGTGCTAGCAGCTTATCAGGGGCCCAACAAGAGACCCAGTACTTC. Supplemented by reference TRBV7-7 and TRBJ2-5, the full variable domain reads GAGVSQSPRYKVTKRGQDVTLRCDPISSHATLYWYQQALGQGPEFLTYFNYEAQPDKSGLPSDRFSAERPEGSISTLTIQRTEQRDSAMYRCASSLSGAQQETQYFGPGTRLLVL.

The rearrangement joins TRBV21-1 to TRBJ1-6; TRBD1 was called by the table and not checked on the DNA. TRBV21-1 is tagged as a pseudogene. CDR3 length: 18 amino acids. CDR3 sequence: CASSKGGDREEVGSPLHF. CDR3 bases: TGTGCCAGCAGCAAAGGGGGGGACAGGGAAGAGGTAGGTTCACCCCTCCACTTT.

This clone was detected a few times. The chain recombines TRBV28 with TRBJ1-4; 8 positions agree with TRBD1. Germline CDR1 reads MDHEN; CDR2 reads SYDVKM. V shed 9 bases and J 11 bases; nucleotides not matched to a gene: 8. The CDR3 covers 12 residues. The CDR3 DNA reads TGTGCCAGTGGACAGGGCGAGGATAAACTGTTTTTT. Residues: CASGQGEDKLFF.

This clone has only a few counts. The J gene is TRBJ1-1, the V gene TRBV28; TRBD1 aligns across 7 bases. Germline-derived CDR1 and CDR2 are MDHEN and SYDVKM. The CDR3 covers 15 residues. V lost 5 bases to trimming and J lost 0 bases; unmatched junction nucleotides: 6. CDR3 sequence reads: CASSRGDSMNTEAFF. The CDR3 DNA is TGTGCCAGCAGTAGAGGGGACAGCATGAACACTGAAGCTTTCTTT. The variable domain in full, with the rest retrieved from reference TRBV28 and TRBJ1-1, is DVKVTQSSRYLVKRTGEKVFLECVQDMDHENMFWYRQDPGLGLRLIYFSYDVKMKEKGDIPEGYSVSREKKERFSLILESASTNQTSMYLCASSRGDSMNTEAFFGQGTRLTVV.

The V gene is TRBV18, the J gene TRBJ2-3; D remains unclear. Germline CDR1 KGHSH, CDR2 LQKENI. The length of the CDR3 is 15 residues. With 6 bases removed from V and 4 bases from J, the gap between germline ends came to 17 bases. CDR3: CASSVHRSPADTQYF. As DNA, the CDR3 is TGTGCCAGCTCCGTCCACAGATCCCCCGCAGATACGCAGTATTTT.

The rearrangement uses TRBV5-1 and TRBJ2-7, with D possibly TRBD1 on 6 matching bases. With 5 bases removed from V and 5 bases from J, the gap between germline ends came to 26 bases. Looked up from germline, CDR1 is SGHRS and CDR2 is YFSETQ. The CDR3 is 17 amino acids. CDR3 loop: CASSQSRVGDIDHEQYF. The DNA of the CDR3 is TGCGCCAGCAGTCAGAGTCGGGTGGGGGACATCGACCACGAGCAGTACTTC. Full variable domain (remainder filled in from reference TRBV5-1 and TRBJ2-7): KAGVTQTPRYLIKTRGQQVTLSCSPISGHRSVSWYQQTPGQGLQFLFEYFSETQRNKGNFPGRFSGRQFSNSRSEMNVSTLELGDSALYLCASSQSRVGDIDHEQYFGPGTRLTVT.

This clone was found once. The chain carries TRBV29-1 and TRBJ1-2, with D hard to call. This CDR3 comprises 14 residues. V was clipped by 0 bases and J by 4 bases, with 12 bases between them. From germline, CDR1 is SQVTM and CDR2 ANQGSEA. CDR3 loop: CSVEDSGVGYGYTF. CDR3 nucleotides: TGCAGCGTTGAAGACTCCGGGGTCGGCTATGGCTACACCTTC.

The chain carries TRBV9 and TRBJ1-4; a possible D gene is TRBD1 (6 bases). The germline V gene encodes CDR1 SGDLS and CDR2 YYNGEE. Trimming left V 3 bases short and J 5 bases short, with 17 bases between. The length of the CDR3 is 16 residues. Here the CDR3 DNA reads TGTGCCAGCAGCGAGGGGGGGACAAAACTAAATGAAAAACTGTTTTTT. This codes for CASSEGGTKLNEKLFF.

This rearrangement joins TRBV5-4 to TRBJ2-3; TRBD2 matches 8 bases. The CDR3 spans 16 residues. The germline V gene has CDR1 SGHNT and CDR2 YYREEE (reference sequence). V dropped 3 bases and J dropped 2; count of bases not matched to a gene: 8. CDR3 residues: CASSWRSGGDTDTQYF. The CDR3 DNA reads as TGTGCCAGCAGCTGGAGGAGCGGGGGAGACACAGATACGCAGTATTTT.

The chain combines TRBV9 with TRBJ2-7; the match to TRBD2 covers 11 bases. The CDR3 has 14 residues. V lost 4 bases to trimming and J lost 3 bases; unmatched junction nucleotides: 3. Germline CDR1 and CDR2: SGDLS and YYNGEE. The CDR3 DNA reads as TGTGCCAGCAGCCCGACTAGCGGGAACTACGAGCAGTACTTC. Residues: CASSPTSGNYEQYF. Variable domain in full (rest from reference TRBV9 and TRBJ2-7): DSGVTQTPKHLITATGQRVTLRCSPRSGDLSVYWYQQSLDQGLQFLIQYYNGEERAKGNILERFSAQQFPDLHSELNLSSLELGDSALYFCASSPTSGNYEQYFGPGTRLTVT.

This clone was seen more than once but under ten times. V gene TRBV28 combines with J gene TRBJ1-1; no firm D call. Germline values: CDR1 MDHEN, CDR2 SYDVKM. V was clipped by 7 bases and J by 4 bases, with 16 bases between them. The CDR3 sequence is 14 residues long. The CDR3 DNA sequence: TGTGCCAGCACCCCCCGTCAGGCGGGCACTGAAGCTTTCTTT. Translated: CASTPRQAGTEAFF.

The J gene is TRBJ1-1, the V gene TRBV3-1 (or the pseudogene TRBV3-2); perhaps TRBD1 as D (6 bases). The CDR3 is 14 residues long. Germline V gene sequence: CDR1 LGHDT, CDR2 YNNKEL (reference sequence). V was trimmed by 5 bases and J by 6 bases, leaving 16 bases between them. The CDR3 spells CASSAAGGAAEAFF. CDR3 DNA: TGTGCCAGCAGCGCCGCGGGGGGCGCCGCTGAAGCTTTCTTT.

This clone was counted once. This chain links TRBV12-5 with TRBJ1-3, with a weak D call TRBD1 (5 bases). CDR3 length equals 14 residues. CDR1 and CDR2 from the germline V gene are LGHNT and FRNRAP. Trimming stripped 1 base from V and 9 bases from J, with 13 bases between. CDR3 coding DNA: TGTGCTAGTGGTTTGGGTAGCGGGGGATCCACCATATATTTT. It specifies CASGLGSGGSTIYF.

This rearrangement joins TRBV4-3 to TRBJ1-5, with 7 bases aligning to TRBD1. The CDR3 has 15 amino acids. Per the germline V gene, CDR1 is LGHNA and CDR2 is YSLEER. The J segment lost 6 bases and the V segment lost 1 base, leaving 6 bases of the junction unmatched. The DNA of the CDR3 is TGCGCCAGCAGCCAAGGGCAGGGGGTAGGTCAGCCCCAGCATTTT. Translated, it gives CASSQGQGVGQPQHF.

The chain employs TRBV5-4 and TRBJ2-7; 7 bases are shared with TRBD1. Trimming took 0 bases from V and 5 from J; bases not matched to a gene: 8. From germline, CDR1 is SGHNT and CDR2 YYREEE (reference sequence). This CDR3 is built from 15 residues. CDR3 nucleotide sequence: TGTGCCAGCAGCTTGGGGGGCCAGACAGGGAACGAGCAGTACTTC. Protein sequence: CASSLGGQTGNEQYF. The complete variable domain, with remaining parts taken from reference TRBV5-4 and TRBJ2-7, reads ETGVTQSPTHLIKTRGQQVTLRCSSQSGHNTVSWYQQALGQGPQFIFQYYREEENGRGNFPPRFSGLQFPNYSSELNVNALELDDSALYLCASSLGGQTGNEQYFGPGTRLTVT.

This chain connects TRBV10-3 to TRBJ2-7, with 8 bases matching TRBD2. This CDR3 has 14 residues. The junction had 4 bases not matched to a gene; V was cut back by 6 bases and J by 0 bases. The V gene's germline CDR1 is ENHRY and CDR2 SYGVKD. CDR3 loop: CAIRGGGSSYEQYF. CDR3 coding DNA: TGTGCCATCAGGGGCGGGGGGAGCTCCTACGAGCAGTACTTC.

The chain joins TRBV18 to TRBJ1-4; D is ambiguous. The V end was cut by 4 bases, the J end by 7 bases, with 10 bases between. The CDR3 covers 13 residues. Germline CDR1 is KGHSH and CDR2 is LQKENI. The CDR3 protein is CASSRGSSEKLFF. In DNA form, the CDR3 reads TGTGCCAGCTCACGAGGGAGTAGTGAAAAACTGTTTTTT.

The V gene is TRBV5-4, the J gene TRBJ1-1; D ambiguous. Per the germline V gene, CDR1 is SGHNT and CDR2 is YYREEE (reference sequence). Trimming took off 3 bases at V and 4 bases at J, with 10 bases between the two ends. The CDR3 totals 13 residues. CDR3 region: CASSSQVSTEAFF. In nucleotides, the CDR3 is TGTGCCAGCAGCTCGCAGGTTAGCACTGAAGCTTTCTTT.

This clone was seen only once. CDR3 residues: CASSLGDGGPYEQYF. CDR3 DNA: TGTGCCAGCAGCTTAGGCGACGGGGGGCCCTACGAGCAGTACTTC. The chain has TRBV13 and TRBJ2-7; D may be TRBD2 (7 bases). The CDR3 extends over 15 amino acids. V was trimmed by 0 bases and J by 2 bases, leaving 11 bases between them. Looked up from germline, CDR1 is PRHDT and CDR2 is FYEKMQ (reference sequence). Variable domain in full (rest from reference TRBV13 and TRBJ2-7): AAGVIQSPRHLIKEKRETATLKCYPIPRHDTVYWYQQGPGQDPQFLISFYEKMQSDKGSIPDRFSAQQFSDYHSELNMSSLELGDSALYFCASSLGDGGPYEQYFGPGTRLTVT.

The chain has TRBV30 and TRBJ2-3, with D possibly being TRBD1 (6 bases). Germline lookup yields CDR1 GTSNPN and CDR2 SVGIG (reference sequence). The V gene lost 3 bases and the J gene lost 0 bases, with 10 bases spanning the gap. CDR3 length: 14 residues. The CDR3 DNA reads as TGTGCCTGGAGAAGGGGGTATAGCACAGATACGCAGTATTTT. Its protein is CAWRRGYSTDTQYF.